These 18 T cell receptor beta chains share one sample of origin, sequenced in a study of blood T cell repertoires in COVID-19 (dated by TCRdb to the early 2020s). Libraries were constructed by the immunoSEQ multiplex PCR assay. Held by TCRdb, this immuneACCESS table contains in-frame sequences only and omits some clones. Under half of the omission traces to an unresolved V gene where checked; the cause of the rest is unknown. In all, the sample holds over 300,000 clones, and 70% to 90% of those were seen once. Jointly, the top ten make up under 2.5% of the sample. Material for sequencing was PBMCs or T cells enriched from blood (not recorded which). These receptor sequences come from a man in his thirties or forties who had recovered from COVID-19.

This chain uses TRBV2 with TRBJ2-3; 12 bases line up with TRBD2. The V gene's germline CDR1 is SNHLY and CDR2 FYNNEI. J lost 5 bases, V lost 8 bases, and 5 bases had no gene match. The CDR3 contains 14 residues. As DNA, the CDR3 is TGTGCCAGCGGACTAGCGGGGAGTCTAGATACGCAGTATTTT. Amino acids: CASGLAGSLDTQYF.

CDR3 in amino acids: CASSPKLASPWDEQFF. The CDR3 region has the DNA TGTGCCAGCAGCCCTAAACTAGCGTCCCCTTGGGATGAGCAGTTCTTC. V is TRBV9 and J is TRBJ2-1, with 7 bases fitting TRBD2. The germline CDR1 and CDR2 sequences are SGDLS and YYNGEE. The J segment lost 8 bases and the V segment lost 4 bases, leaving 15 bases of the junction unmatched. This CDR3 region has 16 residues.

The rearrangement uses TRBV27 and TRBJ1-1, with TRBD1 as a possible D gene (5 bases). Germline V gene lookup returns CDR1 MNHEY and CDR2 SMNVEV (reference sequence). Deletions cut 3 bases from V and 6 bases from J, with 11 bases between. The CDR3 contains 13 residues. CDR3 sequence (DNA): TGTGCCAGCAGTTTTTTGACAGAGTCTGAAGCTTTCTTT. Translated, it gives CASSFLTESEAFF.

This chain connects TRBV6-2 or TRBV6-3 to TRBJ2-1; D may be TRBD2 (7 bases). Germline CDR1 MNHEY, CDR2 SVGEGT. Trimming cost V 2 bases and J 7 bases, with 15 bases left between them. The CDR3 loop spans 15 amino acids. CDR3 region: CASSYGGAKSNEQFF. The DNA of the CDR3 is TGTGCCAGCAGTTACGGGGGGGCCAAGTCTAATGAGCAGTTCTTC.

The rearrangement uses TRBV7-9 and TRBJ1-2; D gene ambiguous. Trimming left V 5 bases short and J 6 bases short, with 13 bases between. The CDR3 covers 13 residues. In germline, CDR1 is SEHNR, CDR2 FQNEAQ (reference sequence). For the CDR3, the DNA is TGTGCCAGCAGCAACGCGGGGAATCATGGCTACACCTTC. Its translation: CASSNAGNHGYTF.

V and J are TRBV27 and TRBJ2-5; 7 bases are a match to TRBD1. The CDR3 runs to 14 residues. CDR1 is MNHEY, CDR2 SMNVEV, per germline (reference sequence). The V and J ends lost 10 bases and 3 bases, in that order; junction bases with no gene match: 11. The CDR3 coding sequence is TGTGCCAACAAACCGGACAGGCGAAAAGAGACCCAGTACTTC. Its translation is CANKPDRRKETQYF.

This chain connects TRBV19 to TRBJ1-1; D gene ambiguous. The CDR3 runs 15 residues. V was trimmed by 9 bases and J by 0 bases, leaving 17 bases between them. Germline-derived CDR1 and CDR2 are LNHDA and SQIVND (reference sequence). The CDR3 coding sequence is TGTGCCAGCCTGCACTGGGAGGGCCTGAACACTGAAGCTTTCTTT. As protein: CASLHWEGLNTEAFF.

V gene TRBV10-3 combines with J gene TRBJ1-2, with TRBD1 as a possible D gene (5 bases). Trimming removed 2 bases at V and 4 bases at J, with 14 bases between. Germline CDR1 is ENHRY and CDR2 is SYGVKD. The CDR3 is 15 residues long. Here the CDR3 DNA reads TGTGCCATCAGTGAGCGGGGGGGAACTTCCTATGGCTACACCTTC. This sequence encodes CAISERGGTSYGYTF.

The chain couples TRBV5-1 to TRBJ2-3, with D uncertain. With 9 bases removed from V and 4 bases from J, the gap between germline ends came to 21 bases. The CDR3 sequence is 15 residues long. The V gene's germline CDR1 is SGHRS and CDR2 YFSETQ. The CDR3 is CATSPADFRADTQYF. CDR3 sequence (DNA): TGCGCCACCTCCCCCGCAGATTTTCGGGCAGATACGCAGTATTTT.

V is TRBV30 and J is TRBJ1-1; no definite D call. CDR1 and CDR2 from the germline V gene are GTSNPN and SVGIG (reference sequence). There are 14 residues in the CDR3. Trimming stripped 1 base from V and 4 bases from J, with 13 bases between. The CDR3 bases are TGTGCCTGGAGTGGGGAGGGATGGGGCACTGAAGCTTTCTTT. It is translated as CAWSGEGWGTEAFF.

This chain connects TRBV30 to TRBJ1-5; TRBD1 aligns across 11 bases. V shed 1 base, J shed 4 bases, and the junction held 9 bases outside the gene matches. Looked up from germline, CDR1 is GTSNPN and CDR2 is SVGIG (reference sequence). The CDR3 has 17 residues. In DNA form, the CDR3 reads TGTGCCTGGAGTGCAACCAGGACAGGGGGCTGGAATCAGCCCCAGCATTTT. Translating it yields CAWSATRTGGWNQPQHF.

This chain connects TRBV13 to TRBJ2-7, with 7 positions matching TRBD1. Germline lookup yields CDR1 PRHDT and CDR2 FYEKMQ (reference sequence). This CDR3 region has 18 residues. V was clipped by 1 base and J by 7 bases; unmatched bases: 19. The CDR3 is CASSLVGRTGVNSLEQYF. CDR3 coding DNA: TGTGCCAGCAGCTTAGTCGGAAGAACAGGGGTTAATTCGTTGGAGCAGTACTTC.

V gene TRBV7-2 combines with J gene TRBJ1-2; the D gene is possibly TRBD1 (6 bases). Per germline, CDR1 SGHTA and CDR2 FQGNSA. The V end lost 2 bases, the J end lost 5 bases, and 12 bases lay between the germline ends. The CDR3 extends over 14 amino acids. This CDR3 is CASSLTDRIYGYTF. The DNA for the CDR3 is TGTGCCAGCAGCTTAACGGACAGAATTTATGGCTACACCTTC.

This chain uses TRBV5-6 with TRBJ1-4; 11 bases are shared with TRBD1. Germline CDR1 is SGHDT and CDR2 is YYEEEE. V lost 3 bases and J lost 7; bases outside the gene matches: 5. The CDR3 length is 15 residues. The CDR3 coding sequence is TGTGCCAGCAGCTCCGGACAGGGGGCACGTGAAAAACTGTTTTTT. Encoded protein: CASSSGQGAREKLFF.

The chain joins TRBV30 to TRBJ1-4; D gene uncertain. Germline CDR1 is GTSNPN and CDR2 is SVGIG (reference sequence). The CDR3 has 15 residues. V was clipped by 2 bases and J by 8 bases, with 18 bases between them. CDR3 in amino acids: CAWSQATILGEKLFF. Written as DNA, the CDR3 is TGTGCCTGGAGTCAAGCTACAATCCTCGGGGAAAAACTGTTTTTT. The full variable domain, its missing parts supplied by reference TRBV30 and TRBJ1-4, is SQTIHQWPATLVQPVGSPLSLECTVEGTSNPNLYWYRQAAGRGLQLLFYSVGIGQISSEVPQNLSASRPQDRQFILSSKKLLLSDSGFYLCAWSQATILGEKLFFGSGTQLSVL.

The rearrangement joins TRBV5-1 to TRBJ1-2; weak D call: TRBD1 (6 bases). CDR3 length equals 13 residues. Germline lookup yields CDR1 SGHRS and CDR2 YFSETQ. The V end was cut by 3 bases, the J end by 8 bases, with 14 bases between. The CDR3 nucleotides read TGCGCCAGCAGCTATACAGGGATCGGAGGCTACACCTTC. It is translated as CASSYTGIGGYTF.

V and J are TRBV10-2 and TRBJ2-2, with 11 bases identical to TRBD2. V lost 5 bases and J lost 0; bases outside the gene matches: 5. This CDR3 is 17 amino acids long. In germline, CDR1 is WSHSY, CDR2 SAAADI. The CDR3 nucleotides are TGCGCCAGCAGTCAGGGGACTAGCGGACCGAACACCGGGGAGCTGTTTTTT. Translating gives CASSQGTSGPNTGELFF.

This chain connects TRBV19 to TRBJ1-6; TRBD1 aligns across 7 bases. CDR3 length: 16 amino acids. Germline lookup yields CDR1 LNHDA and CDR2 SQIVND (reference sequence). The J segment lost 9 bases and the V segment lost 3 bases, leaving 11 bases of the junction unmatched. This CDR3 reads CASSIGRRTGGSPLHF. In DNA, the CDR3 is TGTGCCAGTAGTATTGGCCGAAGGACAGGCGGTTCACCCCTCCACTTT.